These 30 T cell receptor beta chains came from one sample sequenced in a study of shared clonotypes between healthy human individuals. Produced via immunoSEQ multiplex PCR; TCRdb's table is partial and in-frame only. The table shows over 2 million clones, with about nine tenths occurring only once. Material: naive CD4+ T cells from PBMCs. Indicated subset: CD45RA+ positively selected. Receptors originate from a man aged 18 to 35 in good health. Some clones in this sample may be carry-over from other donors' samples.

The chain's CDR3 is CASTDRGEQFF. In DNA form, the CDR3 reads TGTGCCAGCACCGATCGGGGTGAGCAGTTCTTC. The chain couples TRBV2 to TRBJ2-1; D possibly corresponds to TRBD2 (5 bases). V shed 7 bases and J shed 9 bases, with 10 bases lying between them. This CDR3 contains 11 residues. From germline, CDR1 is SNHLY and CDR2 FYNNEI.

This chain joins TRBV10-3 and TRBJ2-3; D not certain. This CDR3 has 14 amino acids. Trimming left V 6 bases short and J 0 bases short, with 10 bases between. Looked up from germline, CDR1 is ENHRY and CDR2 is SYGVKD. DNA for the CDR3: TGTGCCATCAGCGGTACAACTAGCACAGATACGCAGTATTTT. Translating it yields CAISGTTSTDTQYF.

V is TRBV11-3 and J is TRBJ2-7; D could derive from TRBD1 or TRBD2 (7 bases each). The CDR3 has 15 residues. The V gene's germline CDR1 is SGHNT and CDR2 YENEEA. Trimming removed 4 bases from V and 7 bases from J, with 20 bases in between. CDR3 residues: CASSSGGGVSVEQYF. The CDR3 region has the DNA TGTGCCAGCAGCTCAGGGGGAGGGGTGAGCGTGGAGCAGTACTTC.

The chain couples TRBV28 to TRBJ2-7; possible D gene TRBD2, 7 bases. This CDR3 has 13 residues. CDR1 is MDHEN, CDR2 SYDVKM, per germline. V was trimmed by 2 bases and J by 6 bases, leaving 11 bases between them. For the CDR3, the DNA is TGTGCCAGCAGTTTACCGAGGGGGGGCGAGCAGTACTTC. Amino acids: CASSLPRGGEQYF.

As to this clone: The identical CDR3 is also encoded by other nucleotide sequences in the sample. The DNA for the CDR3 is TGCGCCAGCAGCCTGGGACTCCACAATGAGCAGTTCTTC. It is translated as CASSLGLHNEQFF. The chain carries TRBV5-1 and TRBJ2-1; TRBD2 is a possible D gene (6 bases). The germline gives CDR1 SGHRS, CDR2 YFSETQ. CDR3 length equals 13 residues. The V and J ends lost 4 bases and 5 bases respectively, with 10 bases between them.

The chain links TRBV25-1 to TRBJ2-5; 9 bases are shared with TRBD2. The CDR3 has 16 amino acids. The germline V gene has CDR1 MGHDK and CDR2 SYGVNS. V lost 1 base, J lost 10 bases, and 13 bases stayed unmatched. Here the CDR3 DNA reads TGTGCCAGCAGTGAATCTGCTCTTATAGCGGGAGCAGTCCAGTACTTC. Its translation is CASSESALIAGAVQYF. The full variable domain, with the rest looked up from reference TRBV25-1 and TRBJ2-5, is EADIYQTPRYLVIGTGKKITLECSQTMGHDKMYWYQQDPGMELHLIHYSYGVNSTEKGDLSSESTVSRIRTEHFPLTLESARPSHTSQYLCASSESALIAGAVQYFGPGTRLLVL.

This chain uses TRBV14 with TRBJ2-1; tentative D call: TRBD2 (6 bases). The CDR3 contains 15 residues. The V gene's germline CDR1 is SGHDN and CDR2 FVKESK. Trimming cost V 1 base and J 2 bases, with 9 bases left between them. The CDR3 coding sequence is TGTGCCAGCAGCCAAGGACCGGGAGCCTACAATGAGCAGTTCTTC. Residues: CASSQGPGAYNEQFF. The full variable domain, rest sourced from reference TRBV14 and TRBJ2-1, is EAGVTQFPSHSVIEKGQTVTLRCDPISGHDNLYWYRRVMGKEIKFLLHFVKESKQDESGMPNNRFLAERTGGTYSTLKVQPAELEDSGVYFCASSQGPGAYNEQFFGPGTRLTVL.

The J gene is TRBJ1-4, the V gene TRBV20-1; D is perhaps TRBD1 (6 bases). Germline V lookup: CDR1 DFQATT, CDR2 SNEGSKA (reference sequence). Trimming took 6 bases from V and 9 from J, leaving 11 bases between them. The CDR3 sequence is 11 residues long. CDR3 in amino acids: CSAQDRKKLFF. CDR3 in DNA: TGCAGTGCGCAGGACAGAAAAAAACTGTTTTTT.

The genes are TRBV19 and TRBJ2-3, with TRBD2 matching 11 bases. The germline V gene has CDR1 LNHDA and CDR2 SQIVND (reference sequence). The junction had 6 bases not matched to a gene; V was cut back by 10 bases and J by 6 bases. The CDR3 has 13 residues. As DNA, the CDR3 is TGTGCCACAACTAGCGGGAGAGGTGATACGCAGTATTTT. It codes for CATTSGRGDTQYF.

V gene TRBV5-1 combines with J gene TRBJ2-2, with D perhaps TRBD1 or TRBD2 (5 bases each). The length of the CDR3 is 15 residues. Germline V gives CDR1 SGHRS, CDR2 YFSETQ. The germline V and J ends were trimmed by 4 bases and 0 bases, with 10 bases remaining between them. The CDR3 sequence: CASSRDPSNTGELFF. The CDR3 coding sequence is TGCGCCAGCAGCCGGGACCCCTCGAACACCGGGGAGCTGTTTTTT.

This rearrangement joins TRBV27 to TRBJ1-2, with 9 bases matching TRBD1. The CDR3 contains 15 residues. V dropped 5 bases and J dropped 5; count of bases not matched to a gene: 9. Germline V gene lookup returns CDR1 MNHEY and CDR2 SMNVEV (reference sequence). The CDR3: CASSGDRASRYGYTF. Written as DNA, the CDR3 is TGTGCCAGCAGTGGGGACAGGGCCAGCAGGTATGGCTACACCTTC.

The V and J genes are TRBV28 and TRBJ2-2; weak D call: TRBD2 (5 bases). CDR1 is MDHEN and CDR2 is SYDVKM in the germline V gene. This CDR3 has 13 residues. Between the trimmed V and J ends, which lost 8 bases and 5 bases, there was a span of 12 bases. The CDR3, as DNA: TGTGCCAGCCAAGGAGGAGTTACCGGGGAGCTGTTTTTT. It translates to CASQGGVTGELFF.

CDR3 nucleotides: TGTGCCAGCAGTCGACGGAACTATGGCTACACCTTC. Translating it yields CASSRRNYGYTF. V gene TRBV28 combines with J gene TRBJ1-2; D remains unclear. Trimming removed 5 bases from V and 2 bases from J, with 6 bases in between. Germline loops: CDR1 MDHEN, CDR2 SYDVKM. This CDR3 is 12 amino acids long.

This sequence joins TRBV19 and TRBJ1-5; 7 bases align to TRBD1. With 7 bases clipped from V and 1 base from J, the junction kept 10 bases outside the gene matches. CDR1 is LNHDA, CDR2 SQIVND, per germline (reference sequence). The CDR3 is 16 amino acids. CDR3 sequence: CASNPLQGKSNQPQHF. CDR3 coding DNA: TGTGCCAGTAACCCTTTACAGGGGAAGAGCAATCAGCCCCAGCATTTT. Complete variable domain (other parts from reference TRBV19 and TRBJ1-5): DGGITQSPKYLFRKEGQNVTLSCEQNLNHDAMYWYRQDPGQGLRLIYYSQIVNDFQKGDIAEGYSVSREKKESFPLTVTSAQKNPTAFYLCASNPLQGKSNQPQHFGDGTRLSIL.

On this clone: Additional DNA sequences in this sample encode the identical CDR3. The V call is TRBV6-1, the J call TRBJ2-3; D gene uncertain. The CDR3 covers 11 residues. Germline CDR1 reads MNHNS; CDR2 reads SASEGT. The V and J ends lost 1 base and 5 bases respectively, with 1 base between them. The DNA for the CDR3 is TGTGCCAGCAGTGAAGTAGATACGCAGTATTTT. Translated, it gives CASSEVDTQYF.

The rearrangement links TRBV28 to TRBJ2-1, with D possibly being TRBD2 (5 bases). The CDR3 consists of 16 residues. Germline V gives CDR1 MDHEN, CDR2 SYDVKM. V was trimmed by 6 bases and J by 7 bases, leaving 22 bases between them. In nucleotides, the CDR3 is TGTGCCAGCAGCCCCGAGTATTCGGGAAGTTGGAATGAGCAGTTCTTC. Translation: CASSPEYSGSWNEQFF.

The CDR3 coding sequence is TGTGCCAGCAGCGCTATGGGACAGGGCGTCTCTGGAAACACCATATATTTT. This codes for CASSAMGQGVSGNTIYF. This sequence joins TRBV2 and TRBJ1-3; 9 bases fit TRBD1. After removal of 6 bases from V and 0 bases from J, the junction contained 9 bases not matched to a gene. The germline V gene encodes CDR1 SNHLY and CDR2 FYNNEI. CDR3 size: 17 residues.

The V gene is TRBV10-3, the J gene TRBJ2-5; 8 nucleotides agree with TRBD2. The J call is uncertain, as TRBJ2-7 better fits the DNA end. The CDR3 has 17 amino acids. Germline V gene sequence: CDR1 ENHRY, CDR2 SYGVKD. The CDR3 coding sequence is TGTGCCATCAGTGACTCCCGCGGGACTAGGGCATCCTACGAGCAGTACTTC. As protein: CAISDSRGTRASYEQYF.

V gene TRBV30 combines with J gene TRBJ1-1, with no clear D. V dropped 2 bases and J dropped 6 bases, with 16 bases sitting between them. In germline, CDR1 is GTSNPN, CDR2 SVGIG (reference sequence). The CDR3 has 14 amino acids. The CDR3 spells CAWSPNPAVPEAFF. The CDR3 DNA is TGTGCCTGGAGTCCTAACCCGGCGGTCCCTGAAGCTTTCTTT.

This chain uses TRBV21-1 with TRBJ1-5. TRBV21-1 is shown as a pseudogene. This CDR3 comprises 14 residues. The CDR3 loop is CASSTLLSNQPQHF. The CDR3 coding sequence is TGTGCCAGCAGCACCCTATTGAGCAATCAGCCCCAGCATTTT.

V usage is TRBV6-6 and J usage is TRBJ2-7, with 8 nucleotides matching TRBD1. The CDR3 loop spans 15 amino acids. The germline V gene encodes CDR1 MNHNY and CDR2 SVGAGI (reference sequence). Germline trimming cut 2 bases from V and 5 bases from J; bases unmatched to any gene: 8. CDR3 protein: CASSYGRQGAHEQYF. DNA of the CDR3: TGTGCCAGCAGTTACGGTCGTCAGGGGGCCCACGAGCAGTACTTC.

The chain is built from TRBV28 and TRBJ2-7; tentative D call: TRBD1 (5 bases). The germline V gene has CDR1 MDHEN and CDR2 SYDVKM. The CDR3 is 17 residues long. V shed 4 bases and J shed 0 bases, with 19 bases lying between them. The CDR3 region has the DNA TGTGCCAGCAGTTCTCTCCCCACTGACAGAAGCTCCTACGAGCAGTACTTC. Translating gives CASSSLPTDRSSYEQYF.

This clone has just one count. As DNA, the CDR3 is TGCGCCAGCAGCATCTCCGGGACAGGGACCACAGATACGCAGTATTTT. The encoded protein is CASSISGTGTTDTQYF. The V call is TRBV5-1, the J call TRBJ2-3; 9 nucleotides agree with TRBD1. From germline, CDR1 is SGHRS and CDR2 YFSETQ. V dropped 4 bases and J dropped 2; count of bases not matched to a gene: 8. The CDR3 is 16 amino acids.

V usage is TRBV28 and J usage is TRBJ1-2, with D hard to call. The V end was cut by 3 bases, the J end by 1 base, with 12 bases between. Germline loops: CDR1 MDHEN, CDR2 SYDVKM. CDR3 size: 15 residues. The CDR3 region is CASSLSPPLNYGYTF. CDR3 DNA: TGTGCCAGCAGTTTGTCCCCCCCCCTTAACTATGGCTACACCTTC.

V gene TRBV5-4 combines with J gene TRBJ2-1; D may be TRBD2 (5 bases). Trimming pared 4 bases from V and 4 bases from J, leaving 18 bases between. Germline CDR1 and CDR2: SGHNT and YYREEE (reference sequence). The CDR3 contains 16 residues. For the CDR3, the DNA is TGTGCCAGCAGCCAGCGGACTTCTCCGCCGTACAATGAGCAGTTCTTC. As protein: CASSQRTSPPYNEQFF.

This sequence joins TRBV6-5 and TRBJ1-1; D might be TRBD1 (5 bases). Germline V gene lookup returns CDR1 MNHEY and CDR2 SVGAGI. The CDR3 has 15 amino acids. Trimming cost V 2 bases and J 5 bases, with 15 bases left between them. CDR3 coding DNA: TGTGCCAGCAGTTACGCCGGGACTTTTCGTACTGAAGCTTTCTTT. This translates into CASSYAGTFRTEAFF.

The chain has TRBV9 and TRBJ1-1; TRBD1 agrees at 7 bases. In germline, CDR1 is SGDLS, CDR2 YYNGEE. The CDR3 totals 14 residues. V dropped 4 bases and J dropped 4; count of bases not matched to a gene: 7. Written as DNA, the CDR3 is TGTGCCAGCAGCCCCTCGACAGGGATCACTGAAGCTTTCTTT. It is translated as CASSPSTGITEAFF.

This clone was counted a single time. V gene TRBV7-2 combines with J gene TRBJ2-5, with D perhaps assigned TRBD1 or TRBD2 (7 bases each). The CDR3 runs 15 residues. V lost 5 bases, J lost 4 bases, and 17 bases lay in between. In germline, CDR1 is SGHTA, CDR2 FQGNSA. CDR3 region: CASSPGGASRETQYF. The CDR3 DNA sequence: TGTGCCAGCAGCCCAGGGGGGGCAAGTCGAGAGACCCAGTACTTC. Full variable domain (rest looked up from reference TRBV7-2 and TRBJ2-5): GAGVSQSPSNKVTEKGKDVELRCDPISGHTALYWYRQSLGQGLEFLIYFQGNSAPDKSGLPSDRFSAERTGGSVSTLTIQRTQQEDSAVYLCASSPGGASRETQYFGPGTRLLVL.

The chain employs TRBV5-6 and TRBJ1-1; D is ambiguous. V shed 1 base and J shed 1 base, with 14 bases lying between them. In germline, CDR1 is SGHDT, CDR2 YYEEEE. CDR3 length: 16 residues. CDR3 in amino acids: CASSLRRIVQNTEAFF. Written as DNA, the CDR3 is TGTGCCAGCAGCTTGAGACGTATAGTCCAGAACACTGAAGCTTTCTTT.

The J gene is TRBJ2-2, the V gene TRBV15, with 10 bases lining up with TRBD1. The length of the CDR3 is 16 residues. Germline lookup yields CDR1 LNHNV and CDR2 YYDKDF (reference sequence). J lost 4 bases, V lost 2 bases, and 4 bases had no gene match. Here the CDR3 reads CATSRLGQGFTGELFF. The CDR3 DNA sequence: TGTGCCACCAGCAGATTGGGACAGGGGTTCACCGGGGAGCTGTTTTTT.